This T cell receptor beta chain was sequenced for a study of blood T cell repertoires in COVID-19. Participants were aged roughly 18 to 95 years, lived in 24 US areas, and enrolled virtually. Cohort allocation depended upon clinical history that participants reported. The CDR3 runs to 17 residues. Germline CDR1 reads LNHDA; CDR2 reads SQIVND (reference sequence). V shed 7 bases, J shed 5 bases, and the junction held 16 bases outside the gene matches. Libraries were prepared by immunoSEQ multiplex PCR; TCRdb keeps only in-frame clonotypes and omits some of them. The data contain about 82,000 clones, 75% to 90% of them seen just once; the ten biggest clones take up more than 0.9%.

Input material: PBMCs or T cells enriched from blood (not recorded which). The chain employs TRBV19 and TRBJ2-1; 8 nucleotides match TRBD1. The sequence was obtained from a woman aged 45 to 65 with acute COVID-19. DNA of the CDR3: TGTGCCAGTACCGGACAGGGCTACGAGACGGATAACAATGAGCAGTTCTTC. Translating gives CASTGQGYETDNNEQFF.